This T cell receptor beta chain was sequenced for a study of blood T cells in healthy people across ages. The authors drew approximately 9 milliliters of peripheral blood from each donor. CDR1 is SNHLY, CDR2 FYNNEI, per germline. The V end was cut by 4 bases, the J end by 3 bases, with 13 bases between. This CDR3 comprises 15 residues. Points from the study as a whole: The long-lived group displayed more naive CD4+ cells, plus higher diversity, than the aged donors did.

This clonotype appeared a few times. The antigen is unknown. Together with a sample-barcoded 5' primer, a J-beta primer mix was included in a second PCR lasting about 7 to 12 cycles. TCRdb processed the 5' RACE reads anew with MiXCR; each CDR3 protein has one entry. The sample contains about 670,000 distinct CDR3 sequences, 40% to 50% of which appear only once. The sample taken for sequencing was blood. The receptor was isolated from a man older than 75 in good health. V is TRBV2 and J is TRBJ2-1; tentative D call: TRBD1 (7 bases). The CDR3, as DNA: TGTGCCAGCAGTGCGCTCCAGGGGGGCTACAATGAGCAGTTCTTC. It codes for CASSALQGGYNEQFF.